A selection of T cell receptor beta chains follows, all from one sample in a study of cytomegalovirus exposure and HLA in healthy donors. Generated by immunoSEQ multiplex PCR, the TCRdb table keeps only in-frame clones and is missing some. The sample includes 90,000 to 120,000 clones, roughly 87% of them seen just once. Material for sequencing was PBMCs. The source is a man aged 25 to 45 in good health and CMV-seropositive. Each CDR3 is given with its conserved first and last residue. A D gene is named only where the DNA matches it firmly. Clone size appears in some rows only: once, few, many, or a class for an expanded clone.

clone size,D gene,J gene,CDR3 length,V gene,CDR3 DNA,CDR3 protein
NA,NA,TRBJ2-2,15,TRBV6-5,TGTGCCAGCAGTTACGTGTCTTCGGGGGCCGGGGAGCTGTTTTTT,CASSYVSSGAGELFF
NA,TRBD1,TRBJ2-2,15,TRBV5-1,TGCGCCAGCAGCGTTGGACAGGGGAACACCGGGGAGCTGTTTTTT,CASSVGQGNTGELFF
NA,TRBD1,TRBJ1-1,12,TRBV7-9,TGTGCCAGCAGTTCGGGACAGACTGAAGCTTTCTTT,CASSSGQTEAFF
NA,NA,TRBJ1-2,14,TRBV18,TGTGCCAGCTCACCACCGGGCAACAGGGATGGCTACACCTTC,CASSPPGNRDGYTF
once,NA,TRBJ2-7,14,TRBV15,TGTGCCACCAGCAGAGATTACAGGGTCTACGAGCAGTACTTC,CATSRDYRVYEQYF
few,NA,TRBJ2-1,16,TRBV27,TGTGCCAGCTCTTCGGTGGGGGGGCTCTCCTACAATGAGCAGTTCTTC,CASSSVGGLSYNEQFF
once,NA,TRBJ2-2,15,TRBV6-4,TGTGCCAGCAGTCCTGACACCTCGAACACCGGGGAGCTGTTTTTT,CASSPDTSNTGELFF
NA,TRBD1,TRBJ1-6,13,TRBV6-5,TGTGCCAGCACTTTGACAGGGTTTTCACCCCTCCACTTT,CASTLTGFSPLHF
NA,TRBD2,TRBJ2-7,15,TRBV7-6,TGTGCCAGCAGCGCGACTAGCGGGGGGGCCTACGAGCAGTACTTC,CASSATSGGAYEQYF
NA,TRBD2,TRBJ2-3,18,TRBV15,TGTGCCACCAGCAGATGGGGGCGGGGAAGCGGGGGGGGAGATACGCAGTATTTT,CATSRWGRGSGGGDTQYF
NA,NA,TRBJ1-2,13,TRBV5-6,TGTGCCAGCAGCTTGGGCGGAATCTATGGCTACACCTTC,CASSLGGIYGYTF
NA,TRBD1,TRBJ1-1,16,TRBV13,TGTGCCAGCAGCCCAGCTGGGACAGGGGGCGACACTGAAGCTTTCTTT,CASSPAGTGGDTEAFF
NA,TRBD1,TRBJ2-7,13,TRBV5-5,TGTGCTAGCGTGATAACAGGGGGCCACGAGCAGTACTTC,CASVITGGHEQYF
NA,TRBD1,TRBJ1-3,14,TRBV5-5,TGTGCCAGCAGCTCCAGACAGGGAAGTGGCACCATATATTTT,CASSSRQGSGTIYF
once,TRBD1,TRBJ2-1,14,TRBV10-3,TGTGCCATCAGTGAATCCAGGGGGCGGGATGAGCAGTTCTTC,CAISESRGRDEQFF
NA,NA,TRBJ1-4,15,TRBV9,TGTGCCAGCAGCGGGGAGGGGTCCGCTAATGAAAAACTGTTTTTT,CASSGEGSANEKLFF
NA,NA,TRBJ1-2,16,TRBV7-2,TGTGCCAGCAGCTTAAACCCAGGGACTGGTGACTATGGCTACACCTTC,CASSLNPGTGDYGYTF
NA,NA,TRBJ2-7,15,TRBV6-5,TGTGCCAGCAGTTCCTCCTTTTGGGGGCAGAGCGAGCAGTACTTC,CASSSSFWGQSEQYF
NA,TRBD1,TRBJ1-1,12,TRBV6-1,TGTGCCAGCAGTGGGGACAGTGATGAAGCTTTCTTT,CASSGDSDEAFF
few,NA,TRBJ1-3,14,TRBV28,TGTGCCAGCAGTGGGGCAGCTGGCTGGTACTCCATATATTTT,CASSGAAGWYSIYF
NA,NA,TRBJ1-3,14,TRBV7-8,TGTGCCAGCACCCCGGACAGTACTGGAAACACCATATATTTT,CASTPDSTGNTIYF
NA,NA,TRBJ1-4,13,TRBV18,TGTGCCAGCTCACCAGGAGAAGATGAAAAACTGTTTTTT,CASSPGEDEKLFF
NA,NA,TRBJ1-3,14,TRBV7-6,TGTGCCAGCAGCCTACGCGGGGCCGCCGACACCATATATTTT,CASSLRGAADTIYF
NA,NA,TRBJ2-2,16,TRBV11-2,TGTGCCAGCAGCTTAGGAACTAGCAGACTCACCGGGGAGCTGTTTTTT,CASSLGTSRLTGELFF
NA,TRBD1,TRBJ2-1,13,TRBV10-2,TGCGCCAGCAGCCAACAGGGGTCGGATGAGCAGTTCTTC,CASSQQGSDEQFF
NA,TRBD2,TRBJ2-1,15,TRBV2,TGTGCCAGTCTCGTTTTCGGCGGGGGTATCTATGAGCAGTTCTTC,CASLVFGGGIYEQFF
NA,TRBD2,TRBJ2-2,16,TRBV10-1,TGCGCCAGCAGTGAAAGACTAGCGGGGCTTTCCGGGGAGCTGTTTTTT,CASSERLAGLSGELFF
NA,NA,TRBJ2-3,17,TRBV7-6,TGTGCCAGCAGCCCTTCCGCGGGGGCCAGAAGCACAGATACGCAGTATTTT,CASSPSAGARSTDTQYF
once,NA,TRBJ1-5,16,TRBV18,TGTGCCAGCTCACCCACCTTAGGGGGTAAGAATCAGCCCCAGCATTTT,CASSPTLGGKNQPQHF
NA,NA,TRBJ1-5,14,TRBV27,TGTGCCAGCAGTTCGGGTTCTGGCAATCAGCCCCAGCATTTT,CASSSGSGNQPQHF
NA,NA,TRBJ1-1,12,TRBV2,TGTGCCAGCATCCCACAGAACACTGAAGCTTTCTTT,CASIPQNTEAFF
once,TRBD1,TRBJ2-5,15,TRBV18,TGTGCCAGCTCTACATCCGGGACAGGGCAAGAGACCCAGTACTTC,CASSTSGTGQETQYF
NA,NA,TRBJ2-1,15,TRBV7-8,TGTGCCAGCAGCCCGGGGCGGGGCCCATACAATGAGCAGTTCTTC,CASSPGRGPYNEQFF
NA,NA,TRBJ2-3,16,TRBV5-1,TGCGCCAGCAGCTTGGATAGCGGCGGCCACTCAGATACGCAGTATTTT,CASSLDSGGHSDTQYF
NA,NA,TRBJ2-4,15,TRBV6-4,TGTGCCAGCCGCACACCCCATCGCGCCAAAAACAGTCAGTACTTC,CASRTPHRAKNSQYF
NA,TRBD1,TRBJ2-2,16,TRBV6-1,TGTGCCAGCAGTGAACAACAGGGGATCAACACCGGGGAGCTGTTTTTT,CASSEQQGINTGELFF
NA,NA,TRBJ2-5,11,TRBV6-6,TGTGCCAGCAGTTCACCCGGGACCCAGTACTTC,CASSSPGTQYF
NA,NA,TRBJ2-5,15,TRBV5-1,TGCGCCAGCAGCTTCCCCGGAGGGGTGGGGGAGACCCAGTACTTC,CASSFPGGVGETQYF
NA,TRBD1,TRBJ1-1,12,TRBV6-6,TGTGCTAGCAGTTCGGACAGGCTTGAAGCTTTCTTT,CASSSDRLEAFF
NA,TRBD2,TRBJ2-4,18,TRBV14,TGTGCCAGCAGCCAGACACGTGGACTAGCTCTAGCCAAAAACAGTCAGTACTTC,CASSQTRGLALAKNSQYF
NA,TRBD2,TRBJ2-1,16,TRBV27,TGTGCCAGCAACCCGCGGGGACTAGCCACGCTCAAGGAGCAGTTCTTC,CASNPRGLATLKEQFF
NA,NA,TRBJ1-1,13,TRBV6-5,TGTGCCAGCAGAGTCCAGGGTTGGCGTGAAGCTTTCTTT,CASRVQGWREAFF
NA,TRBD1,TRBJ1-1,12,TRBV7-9,TGTTCCAGCAGCGTCCGGGACAGTGAAGCTTTCTTT,CSSSVRDSEAFF
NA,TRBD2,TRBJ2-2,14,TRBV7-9,TGTGCCAGCAGAAAAAGCGGGGGAGCCGGGGAGCTGTTTTTT,CASRKSGGAGELFF
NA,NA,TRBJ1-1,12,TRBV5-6,TGTGCCAGCACCCCCGGCGGGGGAAAGGCTTTCTTT,CASTPGGGKAFF
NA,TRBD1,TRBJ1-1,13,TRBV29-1,TGCAGCGTTCCTCGCTGGGGACAGGCTGAAGCTTTCTTT,CSVPRWGQAEAFF